A single sample gave rise to the 24 T cell receptor beta chains below, sequenced in a study of molecular identifiers for immune sequencing clone quantification. MiXCR, applied by TCRdb to the PCR reads, yields one record per CDR3 protein. The top ten hold around 0.8% of the sample, which has about 500,000 distinct CDR3 sequences, around 23% seen once. The sequenced sample was naive CD8+ T cells from blood, with Jurkat cell RNA spiked in. Subset noted: FACS-sorted CD8+CD4-CCR7+CD45RA+ naive T cells. Every receptor here comes from a human donor in good health. Some libraries in this study had Jurkat cell RNA spiked in.

On this clonotype: No conserved phenylalanine or tryptophan is present at the end of the CDR3, so a read error is the likely explanation. The chain links TRBV9 to TRBJ1-2, with D tentatively TRBD1 (5 bases). This CDR3 comprises 14 residues. The ends were cut back, 0 bases at V and 8 bases at J, with 14 bases in the middle. The germline V gene encodes CDR1 SGDLS and CDR2 YYNGEE. The CDR3 DNA is TGTGCCAGCAGCGTAGTTGAACAGGCAGGGGGCTACACCCTC. Translating gives CASSVVEQAGGYTL.

This clonotype has only a few counts. The gene calls are TRBV6-5 and TRBJ2-7, with D perhaps given as TRBD1 or TRBD2 (5 bases each). V lost 2 bases and J 5 bases, leaving 16 bases between the germline ends. Germline V gene sequence: CDR1 MNHEY, CDR2 SVGAGI. This CDR3 is 15 amino acids long. CDR3 sequence reads: CASSYQTRDGNEQYF. The CDR3 DNA is TGTGCCAGCAGTTACCAGACCCGGGACGGTAACGAGCAGTACTTC.

This clonotype was counted a few times. The genes are TRBV3-1 and TRBJ2-1; 10 nucleotides agree with TRBD2. V was pared by 4 bases and J by 8 bases, with 11 bases of the junction left unmatched. The CDR3 extends over 16 amino acids. Per the germline V gene, CDR1 is LGHDT and CDR2 is YNNKEL (reference sequence). CDR3 in DNA: TGTGCCAGCAGCCCCACTTCTAGCGGGAGTCTGGATGAGCAGTTCTTC. This translates into CASSPTSSGSLDEQFF.

This clonotype showed up just once. Germline is not matched at one junction end, which may reflect a read error. The CDR3 sequence: CASSTSGTGYQLQHF. Here the CDR3 DNA reads TGTGCCAGCAGTACCTCCGGGACAGGGTATCAGCTCCAGCATTTT. This rearrangement joins TRBV6-2 or TRBV6-3 to TRBJ1-5; 9 bases agree with TRBD1. Germline loops: CDR1 MNHEY, CDR2 SVGEGT. CDR3 length: 15 residues.

In its sample, this clonotype was seen a few times. This chain uses TRBV4-3 with TRBJ1-5; D uncertain. CDR1 LGHNA and CDR2 YSLEER come from the germline V gene. CDR3 length: 13 amino acids. V was clipped by 0 bases and J by 3 bases, with 3 bases between them. CDR3 residues: CASSQDLNQPQHF. The CDR3 DNA is TGCGCCAGCAGCCAAGACCTCAATCAGCCCCAGCATTTT.

For this clonotype: Just one base apart from a much larger clone, this may be a read error. The J gene is TRBJ2-1, the V gene TRBV4-3, with a weak D call TRBD2 (5 bases). The CDR3 covers 16 residues. The germline gives CDR1 LGHNA, CDR2 YSLEER. CDR3 bases: TGCGCCAGCAGCCAAGGTCCCTCCGAGGGAAACAATGAGCGGTTCTTC. Amino acid sequence: CASSQGPSEGNNERFF.

Many counts were recorded for this clonotype. The genes are TRBV7-9 and TRBJ1-4; D unresolved. The V gene lost 5 bases and the J gene lost 5 bases, with 18 bases spanning the gap. CDR3 size: 16 residues. Germline loops: CDR1 SEHNR, CDR2 FQNEAQ (reference sequence). CDR3 sequence: CASSPLTEVANEKLFF. CDR3 nucleotides: TGTGCCAGCAGCCCCCTCACCGAAGTAGCAAATGAAAAACTGTTTTTT.

This clonotype was detected a few times. The chain couples TRBV7-2 to TRBJ2-1; perhaps TRBD2 as D (6 bases). Germline V gene data show CDR1 as SGHTA and CDR2 as FQGNSA. V shed 5 bases and J shed 5 bases, with 19 bases lying between them. This CDR3 comprises 16 residues. CDR3 in amino acids: CASSQRSGVRNNEQFF. The DNA for the CDR3 is TGTGCCAGCAGCCAACGTTCGGGGGTTCGTAACAATGAGCAGTTCTTC.

CDR3 sequence reads: CASSPAGFTTDTQYF. CDR3 bases: TGTGCCAGCAGTCCTGCGGGTTTCACCACAGATACGCAGTATTTT. This chain links TRBV6-4 with TRBJ2-3, with D tentatively TRBD2 (5 bases). The ends were cut back, 5 bases at V and 2 bases at J, with 14 bases in the middle. The CDR3 has 15 residues. Germline V CDR1 and CDR2: MRHNA, SNTAGT.

The chain links TRBV7-9 to TRBJ1-5, with no clear D. The CDR3 runs 12 residues. From germline, CDR1 is SEHNR and CDR2 FQNEAQ (reference sequence). Trimming took 4 bases from V and 7 from J, leaving 8 bases between them. This CDR3 is CASSSGMQPQHF. The CDR3 nucleotides read TGTGCCAGCAGCTCGGGAATGCAGCCCCAGCATTTT.

This chain connects TRBV27 to TRBJ2-5, with D perhaps matching TRBD2 (9 bases). V lost 5 bases and J 6 bases, leaving 28 bases between the germline ends. Germline V gene data show CDR1 as MNHEY and CDR2 as SMNVEV (reference sequence). The CDR3 is made up of 18 amino acids. DNA for the CDR3: TGTGCCAGCAGTCCCCTACAGGGGGTAGCGGGAGTTCAGAAGACCCAGTACTTC. Protein product: CASSPLQGVAGVQKTQYF.

Concerning this clonotype itself: The junction differs from germline at one of its ends, possibly a read error. This chain connects TRBV7-2 to TRBJ2-7, with 7 bases matching TRBD2. The CDR3 consists of 13 residues. From germline, CDR1 is SGHTA and CDR2 FQGNSA. The CDR3, as DNA: TGTGCCAGCAGCACTAGCGCTACCTACGAGCGGTACTTC. Encoded protein: CASSTSATYERYF. The full variable domain, with the rest looked up from reference TRBV7-2 and TRBJ2-7, is GAGVSQSPSNKVTEKGKDVELRCDPISGHTALYWYRQSLGQGLEFLIYFQGNSAPDKSGLPSDRFSAERTGGSVSTLTIQRTQQEDSAVYLCASSTSATYERYFGPGTRLTVT.

The J gene is TRBJ2-7, the V gene TRBV4-3; D unclear. Germline V lookup: CDR1 LGHNA, CDR2 YSLEER. With 0 bases removed from V and 3 bases from J, the gap between germline ends came to 12 bases. The CDR3 is 15 amino acids. CDR3 loop: CASSQENFPRYEQYF. CDR3 DNA sequence: TGCGCCAGCAGCCAAGAAAATTTTCCCCGCTACGAGCAGTACTTC.

In its sample, this clonotype was seen a few times. This chain connects TRBV5-5 to TRBJ2-7; the D is unclear. The length of the CDR3 is 15 residues. Per germline, CDR1 SGHKS and CDR2 YYEKEE (reference sequence). The ends were cut back, 4 bases at V and 0 bases at J, with 14 bases in the middle. CDR3 nucleotides: TGTGCCAGCAGCCCCTGGGCAGGCAGCTCCTACGAGCAGTACTTC. Its translation: CASSPWAGSSYEQYF.

J is TRBJ2-7 and V is TRBV20-1; no firm D call. Germline lookup yields CDR1 DFQATT and CDR2 SNEGSKA (reference sequence). V was cut by 1 base and J by 6 bases, with 7 bases left in between. The CDR3 length is 11 residues. The CDR3, as DNA: TGCAGTGCTAGAGTGGCGGTCGAGCAGTACTTC. Protein: CSARVAVEQYF.

The chain uses TRBV5-1 and TRBJ2-1, with D perhaps matching TRBD2 (5 bases). V was shortened by 4 bases and J by 6 bases, with 11 bases between the two germline ends. Germline V CDR1 and CDR2: SGHRS, YFSETQ. The CDR3 extends over 13 amino acids. The CDR3 coding sequence is TGCGCCAGCAGCCCAGACTACCTCAATGAGCAGTTCTTC. It is translated as CASSPDYLNEQFF.

This clonotype showed up just a few times. J is TRBJ2-7 and V is TRBV27; D might be TRBD1 (6 bases). CDR3 length equals 15 residues. Germline values: CDR1 MNHEY, CDR2 SMNVEV (reference sequence). Between the trimmed V and J ends, which lost 5 bases and 2 bases, there was a span of 16 bases. The CDR3 region has the DNA TGTGCCAGCAGTCCGATTGTGGGGGCCCCCTACGAGCAGTACTTC. It yields the protein CASSPIVGAPYEQYF.

In this sample, this clonotype turned up many times. The gene calls are TRBV9 and TRBJ2-3, with a possible D match to TRBD2 (5 bases). The germline V gene has CDR1 SGDLS and CDR2 YYNGEE. This CDR3 is built from 15 residues. Trimming removed 0 bases at V and 2 bases at J, with 10 bases between. The CDR3 is CASSVEGGFTDTQYF. The CDR3 DNA reads TGTGCCAGCAGCGTAGAAGGCGGGTTCACAGATACGCAGTATTTT.

This clonotype was found a few times. The chain couples TRBV7-2 to TRBJ2-7; 7 positions match TRBD2. The CDR3 consists of 15 residues. V lost 4 bases, J lost 3 bases, and 9 bases stayed unmatched. Germline V gives CDR1 SGHTA, CDR2 FQGNSA. In DNA form, the CDR3 reads TGTGCCAGCAGCTACCACTCGGGGACTAACTACGAGCAGTACTTC. Translated: CASSYHSGTNYEQYF.

About this clonotype itself: At one end, the junction sequence differs from germline, possibly due to a read error. V gene TRBV4-3 combines with J gene TRBJ2-5, with 7 bases matching TRBD2. The germline gives CDR1 LGHNA, CDR2 YSLEER. This CDR3 region has 15 residues. The CDR3, as DNA: TGCGCCAGCAGCCAAGATGTCCAGGGAGGGGAGACCCAGTGCTTC. Translated, it gives CASSQDVQGGETQCF.

The genes are TRBV20-1 and TRBJ2-7; no clear D gene. CDR1 is DFQATT, CDR2 SNEGSKA, per germline (reference sequence). Between the trimmed V and J ends, which lost 1 base and 2 bases, there was a span of 9 bases. This CDR3 has 13 amino acids. This CDR3 reads CSARGVKTYEQYF. CDR3 in DNA: TGCAGTGCTAGAGGAGTGAAGACCTACGAGCAGTACTTC.

This clonotype appeared a few times. The rearrangement uses TRBV4-2 and TRBJ1-3; TRBD1 might be the D (6 bases). With 3 bases removed from V and 3 bases from J, the gap between germline ends came to 15 bases. The germline gives CDR1 LGHNA, CDR2 YNFKEQ. The CDR3 is 16 amino acids. CDR3 loop: CASSQDNRESGNTIYF. Written as DNA, the CDR3 is TGTGCCAGCAGCCAGGATAACAGGGAAAGTGGAAACACCATATATTTT.

This clonotype has ten or more counts. This chain connects TRBV14 to TRBJ2-1, with 7 positions matching TRBD2. The germline CDR1 and CDR2 sequences are SGHDN and FVKESK. The CDR3 loop spans 17 amino acids. The V segment lost 4 bases and the J segment 8 bases; nucleotides outside the gene matches: 17. The CDR3: CASSLHRGGAGGDEQFF. CDR3 DNA sequence: TGTGCCAGCAGCCTTCACCGGGGAGGCGCTGGGGGGGATGAGCAGTTCTTC.

V usage is TRBV11-2 and J usage is TRBJ2-2, with 9 bases identical to TRBD1. Looked up from germline, CDR1 is SGHAT and CDR2 is FQNNGV. Germline trimming cut 2 bases from V and 1 base from J; bases unmatched to any gene: 5. This CDR3 contains 17 residues. The DNA of the CDR3 is TGTGCCAGCAGCTTAACAGGGGGCGCTTTGAACACCGGGGAGCTGTTTTTT. Protein sequence: CASSLTGGALNTGELFF.